This TCR beta chain is from a study of cytomegalovirus exposure and HLA in healthy donors. Looking at the study overall: The roughly 120 million unique TCR beta sequences, from roughly 180 million T cells, were found by an earlier analysis. Caucasian-associated ancestry cluster membership applied to around 80% of around 400 genotyped donors. Study-wide findings and caveats: In a later analysis, at a false discovery rate of 0.05, roughly 17,000 TCR beta sequences were associated with HLA alleles. Segments of the TCR beta V type were, in most cases, productive about 87% or about 30% of the time in an earlier analysis.

PCR primers comprised 60 Vbeta and 13 Jbeta primers. The assay was immunoSEQ multiplex PCR, and TCRdb's table has in-frame clones only and misses some. The sample includes about 140,000 clones, around 86% of them seen just once. Comments on this clone: The antigen is undetermined.

The V segment lost 8 bases and the J segment 4 bases; nucleotides outside the gene matches: 13. The CDR3 covers 16 residues. Germline V gene sequence: CDR1 SNHLY, CDR2 FYNNEI. The TCR sequence derives from a female donor in good health and CMV-seronegative. The genes are TRBV2 and TRBJ2-1, with 8 positions matching TRBD2. The sequencing sample was made of PBMCs. The CDR3 region has the DNA TGTGCCAGCGTCTCGGCTAGCGGGCTAGGTTACAATGAGCAGTTCTTC. This encodes CASVSASGLGYNEQFF.